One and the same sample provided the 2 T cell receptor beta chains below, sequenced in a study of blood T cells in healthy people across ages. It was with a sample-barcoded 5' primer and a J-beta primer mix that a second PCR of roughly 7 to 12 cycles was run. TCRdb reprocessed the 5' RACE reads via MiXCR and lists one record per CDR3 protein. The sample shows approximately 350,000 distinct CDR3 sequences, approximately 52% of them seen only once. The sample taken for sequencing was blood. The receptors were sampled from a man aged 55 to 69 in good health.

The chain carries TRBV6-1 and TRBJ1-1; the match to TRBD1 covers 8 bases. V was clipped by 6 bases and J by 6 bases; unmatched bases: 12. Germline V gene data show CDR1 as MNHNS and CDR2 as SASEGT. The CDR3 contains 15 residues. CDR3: CASSRHGQGFAEAFF. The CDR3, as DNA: TGTGCCAGCAGCCGACACGGACAGGGCTTCGCTGAAGCTTTCTTT.

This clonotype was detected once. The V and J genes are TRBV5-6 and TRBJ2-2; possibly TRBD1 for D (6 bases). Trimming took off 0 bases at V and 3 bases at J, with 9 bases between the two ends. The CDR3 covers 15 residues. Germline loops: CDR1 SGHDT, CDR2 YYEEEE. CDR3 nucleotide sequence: TGTGCCAGCAGCTTGGCTGGGGGCGACACCGGGGAGCTGTTTTTT. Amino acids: CASSLAGGDTGELFF.